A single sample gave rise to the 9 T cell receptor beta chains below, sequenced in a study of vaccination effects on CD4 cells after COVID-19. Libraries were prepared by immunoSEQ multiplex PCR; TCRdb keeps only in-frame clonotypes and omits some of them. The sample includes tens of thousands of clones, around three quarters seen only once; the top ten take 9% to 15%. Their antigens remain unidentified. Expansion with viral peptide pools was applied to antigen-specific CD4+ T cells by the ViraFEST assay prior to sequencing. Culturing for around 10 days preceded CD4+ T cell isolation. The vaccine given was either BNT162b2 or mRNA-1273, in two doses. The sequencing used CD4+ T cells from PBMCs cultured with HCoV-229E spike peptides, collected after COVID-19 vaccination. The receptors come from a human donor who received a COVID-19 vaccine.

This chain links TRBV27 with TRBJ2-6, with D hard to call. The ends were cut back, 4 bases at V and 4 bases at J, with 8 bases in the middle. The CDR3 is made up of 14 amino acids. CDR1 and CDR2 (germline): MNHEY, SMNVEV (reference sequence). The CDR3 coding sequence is TGTGCCAGCAGTTCGGTGGCAGGGGCCAACGTCCTGACTTTC. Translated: CASSSVAGANVLTF.

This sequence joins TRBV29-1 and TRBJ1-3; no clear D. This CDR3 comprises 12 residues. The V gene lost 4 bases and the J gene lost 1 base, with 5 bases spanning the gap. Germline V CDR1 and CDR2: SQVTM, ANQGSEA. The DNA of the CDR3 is TGCAGCGTTGGGCAGTCTGGAAACACCATATATTTT. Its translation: CSVGQSGNTIYF.

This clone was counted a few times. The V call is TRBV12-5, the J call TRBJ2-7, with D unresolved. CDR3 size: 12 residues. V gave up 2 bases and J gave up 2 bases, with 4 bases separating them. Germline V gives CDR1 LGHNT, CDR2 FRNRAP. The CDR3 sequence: CASGLRTYEQYF. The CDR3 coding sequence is TGTGCTAGTGGTTTGCGGACCTACGAGCAGTACTTC.

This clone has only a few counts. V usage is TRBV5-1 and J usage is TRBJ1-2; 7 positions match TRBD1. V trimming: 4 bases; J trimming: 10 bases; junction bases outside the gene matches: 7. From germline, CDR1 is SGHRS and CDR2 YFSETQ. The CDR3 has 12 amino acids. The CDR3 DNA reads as TGCGCCAGCAGCCCCATAGGACAGGTCTACACCTTC. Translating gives CASSPIGQVYTF. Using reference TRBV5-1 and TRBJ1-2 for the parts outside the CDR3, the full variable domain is KAGVTQTPRYLIKTRGQQVTLSCSPISGHRSVSWYQQTPGQGLQFLFEYFSETQRNKGNFPGRFSGRQFSNSRSEMNVSTLELGDSALYLCASSPIGQVYTFGSGTRLTVV.

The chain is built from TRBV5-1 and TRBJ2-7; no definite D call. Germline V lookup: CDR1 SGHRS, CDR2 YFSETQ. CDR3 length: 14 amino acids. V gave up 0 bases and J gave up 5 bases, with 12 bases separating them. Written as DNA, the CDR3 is TGCGCCAGCAGCTTGGATAGTATTGGGCACGAGCAGTACTTC. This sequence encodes CASSLDSIGHEQYF.

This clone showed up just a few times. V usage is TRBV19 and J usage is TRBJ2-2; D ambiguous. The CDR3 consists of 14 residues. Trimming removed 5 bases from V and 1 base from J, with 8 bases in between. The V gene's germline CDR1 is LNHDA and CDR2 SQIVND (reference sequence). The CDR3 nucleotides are TGTGCCAGTAGTCTCCAACAGAACACCGGGGAGCTGTTTTTT. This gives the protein CASSLQQNTGELFF.

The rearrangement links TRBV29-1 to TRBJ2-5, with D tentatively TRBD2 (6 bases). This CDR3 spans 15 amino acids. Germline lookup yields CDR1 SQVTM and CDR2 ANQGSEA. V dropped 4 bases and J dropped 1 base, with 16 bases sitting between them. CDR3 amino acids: CSVGPATSSQETQYF. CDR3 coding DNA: TGCAGCGTTGGCCCCGCCACTAGCAGCCAAGAGACCCAGTACTTC. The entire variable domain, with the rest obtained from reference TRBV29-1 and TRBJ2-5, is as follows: SAVISQKPSRDICQRGTSLTIQCQVDSQVTMMFWYRQQPGQSLTLIATANQGSEATYESGFVIDKFPISRPNLTFSTLTVSNMSPEDSSIYLCSVGPATSSQETQYFGPGTRLLVL.

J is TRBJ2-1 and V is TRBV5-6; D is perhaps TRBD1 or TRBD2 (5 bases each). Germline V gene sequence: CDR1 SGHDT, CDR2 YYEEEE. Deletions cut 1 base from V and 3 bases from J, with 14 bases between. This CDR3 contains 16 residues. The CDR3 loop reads CASSLTGTVDYNEQFF. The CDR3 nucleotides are TGTGCCAGCAGCTTGACCGGGACGGTGGACTACAATGAGCAGTTCTTC.

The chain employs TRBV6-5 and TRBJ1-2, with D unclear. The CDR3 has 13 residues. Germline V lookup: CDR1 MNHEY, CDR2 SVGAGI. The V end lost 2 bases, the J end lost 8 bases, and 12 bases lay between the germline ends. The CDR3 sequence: CASSYQRTGGYTF. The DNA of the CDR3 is TGTGCCAGCAGTTACCAGAGAACGGGGGGCTACACCTTC.